Presented here are 5 T cell receptor beta chains from one specimen sequenced in a study of control samples from healthy donors and cancer patients. This table comes from immunoSEQ multiplex PCR, and its TCRdb copy is limited to in-frame clones, with some not included. The sample records 90,000 to 100,000 clones, over 60% being singletons. The sequenced material came from blood. These receptors all come from a woman aged 30 to 39 in good health.

The V call is TRBV5-1, the J call TRBJ1-4; D is undetermined. V lost 0 bases to trimming and J lost 7 bases, with 10 bases between them. In germline, CDR1 is SGHRS, CDR2 YFSETQ. This CDR3 has 14 amino acids. DNA for the CDR3: TGCGCCAGCAGCTTGGGAAGGTGGAGTGAAAAACTGTTTTTT. It specifies CASSLGRWSEKLFF.

The J gene is TRBJ2-1, the V gene TRBV12-3 or TRBV12-4; 9 bases align to TRBD2. The trim removed 3 bases at V and 8 bases at J, leaving 2 bases unmatched. This CDR3 is built from 13 residues. This CDR3 reads CASSFGGGDEQFF. DNA for the CDR3: TGTGCCAGCAGTTTTGGCGGGGGGGATGAGCAGTTCTTC.

This chain joins TRBV7-6 and TRBJ2-3; D may be TRBD1 or TRBD2 (5 bases each). Germline V lookup: CDR1 SGHVS, CDR2 FNYEAQ. The CDR3 contains 15 residues. Trimming removed 1 base from V and 1 base from J, with 9 bases in between. DNA for the CDR3: TGTGCCAGCAGCTTAGACGGGACCCGCACAGATACGCAGTATTTT. Amino acids: CASSLDGTRTDTQYF.

The gene calls are TRBV9 and TRBJ1-1; TRBD1 might be the D (5 bases). The CDR3 loop spans 12 amino acids. The V and J ends lost 0 bases and 8 bases respectively, with 8 bases between them. Germline V lookup: CDR1 SGDLS, CDR2 YYNGEE. The CDR3 loop is CASSVEQGEAFF. The CDR3, as DNA: TGTGCCAGCAGCGTAGAGCAGGGCGAAGCTTTCTTT.

The chain links TRBV29-1 to TRBJ2-1; the match to TRBD1 covers 9 bases. Germline V gives CDR1 SQVTM, CDR2 ANQGSEA. V gave up 5 bases and J gave up 8 bases; unmatched junction bases: 1. This CDR3 comprises 11 residues. The DNA for the CDR3 is TGCAGCGTTCGACAGGGGGATGAGCAGTTCTTC. Residues: CSVRQGDEQFF.